This TCR beta chain was found in a study of Graves' ophthalmopathy and Graves' hyperthyroidism. Study in general: No treatment had been given when peripheral blood was collected at initial diagnosis. General study points: Most thyroid-expanded clonotypes exceeding 0.001 frequency were also found in blood. Sensitivity reached 85% to 90% and specificity roughly 76% for a 13-signature model separating ophthalmopathy from stable hyperthyroidism.

This clonotype was observed at least ten times. What it binds is unknown. Ophthalmopathy was moderately-to-severely active, CAS at least 3, NOSPECS at least 4, lasting under 3 months. The CDR3 spans 14 residues. The germline CDR1 and CDR2 sequences are MNHEY and SVGAGI. J lost 7 bases, V lost 4 bases, and 9 bases had no gene match. The authors amplified TCR beta CDR3 regions from RNA transcripts. The library came from an HTBI-primed first-round RT-PCR and a second-round multiplex PCR. From the multiplex PCR reads, TCRdb called clonotypes with MiXCR, one entry per CDR3 protein. The sample lists almost 400,000 distinct CDR3 sequences, about 17% occurring once.

V and J are TRBV6-5 and TRBJ2-5; 7 bases match TRBD2. The sequenced sample consisted of peripheral blood. This TCR derives from a woman under 30 with Graves' ophthalmopathy. The CDR3 region has the DNA TGTGCCAGCAGTTCCGGACTAGATCGGGGGACCCAGTACTTC. Amino acid sequence: CASSSGLDRGTQYF.